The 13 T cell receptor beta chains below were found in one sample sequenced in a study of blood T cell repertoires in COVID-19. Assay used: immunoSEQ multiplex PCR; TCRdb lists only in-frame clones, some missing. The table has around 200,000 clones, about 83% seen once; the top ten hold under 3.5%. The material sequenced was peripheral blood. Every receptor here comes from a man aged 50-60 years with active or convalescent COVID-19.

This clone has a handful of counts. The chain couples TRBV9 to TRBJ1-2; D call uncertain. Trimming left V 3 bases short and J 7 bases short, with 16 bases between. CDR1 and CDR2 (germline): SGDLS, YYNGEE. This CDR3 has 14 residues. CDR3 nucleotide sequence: TGTGCCAGCAGCGAAGTCGGGTCCGAGGCTGGCTACACCTTC. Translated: CASSEVGSEAGYTF.

CDR3 loop: CAWAPGTGPTEAFF. The CDR3, as DNA: TGTGCCTGGGCGCCCGGGACAGGGCCCACTGAAGCTTTCTTT. This chain connects TRBV30 to TRBJ1-1; TRBD1 agrees at 9 bases. The CDR3 sequence is 14 residues long. With 5 bases clipped from V and 4 bases from J, the junction kept 8 bases outside the gene matches. Germline lookup yields CDR1 GTSNPN and CDR2 SVGIG (reference sequence).

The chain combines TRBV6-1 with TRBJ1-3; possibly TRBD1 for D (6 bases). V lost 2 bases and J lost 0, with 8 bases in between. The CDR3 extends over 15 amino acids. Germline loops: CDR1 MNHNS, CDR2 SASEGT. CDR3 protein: CASSENRDSGNTIYF. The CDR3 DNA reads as TGTGCCAGCAGTGAAAACAGGGACTCTGGAAACACCATATATTTT.

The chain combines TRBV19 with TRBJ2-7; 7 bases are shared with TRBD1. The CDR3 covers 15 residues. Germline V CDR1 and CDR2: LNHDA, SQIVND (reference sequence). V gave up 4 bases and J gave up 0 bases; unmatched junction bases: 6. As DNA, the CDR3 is TGTGCCAGTAGTAAGGGACAGATGAGCTCCTACGAGCAGTACTTC. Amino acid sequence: CASSKGQMSSYEQYF.

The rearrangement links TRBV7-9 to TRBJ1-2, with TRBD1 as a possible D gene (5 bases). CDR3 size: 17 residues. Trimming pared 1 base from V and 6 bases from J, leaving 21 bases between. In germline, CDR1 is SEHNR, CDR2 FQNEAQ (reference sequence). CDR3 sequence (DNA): TGTGCCAGCAGCTTAGGGTGGAGTGCACCTAGGGGAAATGGCTACACCTTC. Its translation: CASSLGWSAPRGNGYTF.

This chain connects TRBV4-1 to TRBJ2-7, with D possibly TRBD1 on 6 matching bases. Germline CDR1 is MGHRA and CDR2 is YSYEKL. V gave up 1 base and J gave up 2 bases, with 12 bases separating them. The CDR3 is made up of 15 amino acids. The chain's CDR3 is CASSQGAGVAYEQYF. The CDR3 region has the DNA TGCGCCAGCAGCCAAGGGGCAGGGGTGGCCTACGAGCAGTACTTC.

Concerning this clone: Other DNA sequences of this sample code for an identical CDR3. The CDR3 spells CASSLRGDTEAFF. For the CDR3, the DNA is TGTGCCAGCAGCCTCCGGGGGGACACTGAAGCTTTCTTT. This sequence joins TRBV3-1 (or the pseudogene TRBV3-2) and TRBJ1-1, with D possibly being TRBD1 (5 bases). V shed 4 bases and J shed 3 bases, with 9 bases lying between them. The germline V gene encodes CDR1 LGHDT and CDR2 YNNKEL (reference sequence). This CDR3 contains 13 residues.

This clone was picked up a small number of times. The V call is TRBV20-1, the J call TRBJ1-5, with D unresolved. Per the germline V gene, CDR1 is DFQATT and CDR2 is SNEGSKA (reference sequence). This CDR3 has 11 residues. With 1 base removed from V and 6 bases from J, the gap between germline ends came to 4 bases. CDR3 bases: TGCAGTGCTAGAGCCAGTCAGCCCCAGCATTTT. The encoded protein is CSARASQPQHF.

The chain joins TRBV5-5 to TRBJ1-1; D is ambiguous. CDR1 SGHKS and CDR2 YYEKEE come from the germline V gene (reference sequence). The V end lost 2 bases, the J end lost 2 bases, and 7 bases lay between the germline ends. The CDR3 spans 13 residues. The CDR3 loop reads CASSLTPNTEAFF. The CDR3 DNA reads TGTGCCAGCAGCTTAACACCAAACACTGAAGCTTTCTTT. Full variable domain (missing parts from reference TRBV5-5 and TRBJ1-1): DAGVTQSPTHLIKTRGQQVTLRCSPISGHKSVSWYQQVLGQGPQFIFQYYEKEERGRGNFPDRFSARQFPNYSSELNVNALLLGDSALYLCASSLTPNTEAFFGQGTRLTVV.

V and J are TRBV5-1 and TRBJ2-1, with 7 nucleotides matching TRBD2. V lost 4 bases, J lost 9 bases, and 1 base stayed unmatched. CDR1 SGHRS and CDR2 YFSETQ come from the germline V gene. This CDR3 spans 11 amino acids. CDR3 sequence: CASSPGGEQFF. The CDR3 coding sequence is TGCGCCAGCAGCCCGGGGGGTGAGCAGTTCTTC.

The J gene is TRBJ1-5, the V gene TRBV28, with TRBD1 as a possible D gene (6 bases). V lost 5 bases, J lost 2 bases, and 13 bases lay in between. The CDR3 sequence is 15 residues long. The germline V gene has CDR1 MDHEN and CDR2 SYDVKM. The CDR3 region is CASSVTGDGNQPQHF. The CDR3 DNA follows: TGTGCCAGCAGTGTGACAGGAGACGGCAATCAGCCCCAGCATTTT.

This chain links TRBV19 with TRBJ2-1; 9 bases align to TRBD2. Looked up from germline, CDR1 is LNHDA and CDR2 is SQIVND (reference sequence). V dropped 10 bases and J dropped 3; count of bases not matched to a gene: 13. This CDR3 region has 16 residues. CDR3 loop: CATSPVGLAIYNEQFF. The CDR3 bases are TGTGCCACCTCCCCTGTGGGACTAGCAATCTACAATGAGCAGTTCTTC.

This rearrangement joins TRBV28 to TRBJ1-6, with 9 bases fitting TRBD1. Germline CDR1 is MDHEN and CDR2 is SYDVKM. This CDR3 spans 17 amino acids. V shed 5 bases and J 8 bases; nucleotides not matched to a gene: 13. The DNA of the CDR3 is TGTGCCAGCAGTCCACCTTGGGGGACAGGGAACTATTCACCCCTCCACTTT. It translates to CASSPPWGTGNYSPLHF.